This TCR beta chain was sequenced in a study of blood T cells in healthy people across ages. V shed 5 bases and J shed 4 bases, with 14 bases lying between them. The V gene's germline CDR1 is SGHTA and CDR2 FQGNSA. The CDR3 runs 14 residues. Together with a sample-barcoded 5' primer, a J-beta primer mix was included in a second PCR lasting about 7 to 11 cycles. TCRdb re-analysed the 5' RACE reads in MiXCR, keeping a single row per CDR3 protein. The sample has 730,000 or so distinct CDR3 sequences, around 43% seen once. The genes are TRBV7-2 and TRBJ2-5; D perhaps matches TRBD2 (5 bases). This clonotype originated in a man at least 80 years old in good health. Sequenced sample: blood. CDR3 nucleotides: TGTGCCAGCAGCCAGAGTCCACGGGGAGAGACCCAGTACTTC. Translated, it gives CASSQSPRGETQYF.